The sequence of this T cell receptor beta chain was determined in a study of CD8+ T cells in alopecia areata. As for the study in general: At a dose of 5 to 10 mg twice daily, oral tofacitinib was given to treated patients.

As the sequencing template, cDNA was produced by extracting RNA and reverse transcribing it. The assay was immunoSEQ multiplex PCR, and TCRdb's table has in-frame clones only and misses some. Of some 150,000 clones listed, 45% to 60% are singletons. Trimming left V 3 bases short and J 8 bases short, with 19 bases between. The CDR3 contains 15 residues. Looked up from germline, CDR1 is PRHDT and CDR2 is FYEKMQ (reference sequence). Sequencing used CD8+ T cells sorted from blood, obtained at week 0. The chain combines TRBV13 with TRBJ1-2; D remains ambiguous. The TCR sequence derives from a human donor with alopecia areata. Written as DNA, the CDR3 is TGTGCCAGCAGCTTGGGCGGGGATAGATCTGAAGGCTACACCTTC. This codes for CASSLGGDRSEGYTF.